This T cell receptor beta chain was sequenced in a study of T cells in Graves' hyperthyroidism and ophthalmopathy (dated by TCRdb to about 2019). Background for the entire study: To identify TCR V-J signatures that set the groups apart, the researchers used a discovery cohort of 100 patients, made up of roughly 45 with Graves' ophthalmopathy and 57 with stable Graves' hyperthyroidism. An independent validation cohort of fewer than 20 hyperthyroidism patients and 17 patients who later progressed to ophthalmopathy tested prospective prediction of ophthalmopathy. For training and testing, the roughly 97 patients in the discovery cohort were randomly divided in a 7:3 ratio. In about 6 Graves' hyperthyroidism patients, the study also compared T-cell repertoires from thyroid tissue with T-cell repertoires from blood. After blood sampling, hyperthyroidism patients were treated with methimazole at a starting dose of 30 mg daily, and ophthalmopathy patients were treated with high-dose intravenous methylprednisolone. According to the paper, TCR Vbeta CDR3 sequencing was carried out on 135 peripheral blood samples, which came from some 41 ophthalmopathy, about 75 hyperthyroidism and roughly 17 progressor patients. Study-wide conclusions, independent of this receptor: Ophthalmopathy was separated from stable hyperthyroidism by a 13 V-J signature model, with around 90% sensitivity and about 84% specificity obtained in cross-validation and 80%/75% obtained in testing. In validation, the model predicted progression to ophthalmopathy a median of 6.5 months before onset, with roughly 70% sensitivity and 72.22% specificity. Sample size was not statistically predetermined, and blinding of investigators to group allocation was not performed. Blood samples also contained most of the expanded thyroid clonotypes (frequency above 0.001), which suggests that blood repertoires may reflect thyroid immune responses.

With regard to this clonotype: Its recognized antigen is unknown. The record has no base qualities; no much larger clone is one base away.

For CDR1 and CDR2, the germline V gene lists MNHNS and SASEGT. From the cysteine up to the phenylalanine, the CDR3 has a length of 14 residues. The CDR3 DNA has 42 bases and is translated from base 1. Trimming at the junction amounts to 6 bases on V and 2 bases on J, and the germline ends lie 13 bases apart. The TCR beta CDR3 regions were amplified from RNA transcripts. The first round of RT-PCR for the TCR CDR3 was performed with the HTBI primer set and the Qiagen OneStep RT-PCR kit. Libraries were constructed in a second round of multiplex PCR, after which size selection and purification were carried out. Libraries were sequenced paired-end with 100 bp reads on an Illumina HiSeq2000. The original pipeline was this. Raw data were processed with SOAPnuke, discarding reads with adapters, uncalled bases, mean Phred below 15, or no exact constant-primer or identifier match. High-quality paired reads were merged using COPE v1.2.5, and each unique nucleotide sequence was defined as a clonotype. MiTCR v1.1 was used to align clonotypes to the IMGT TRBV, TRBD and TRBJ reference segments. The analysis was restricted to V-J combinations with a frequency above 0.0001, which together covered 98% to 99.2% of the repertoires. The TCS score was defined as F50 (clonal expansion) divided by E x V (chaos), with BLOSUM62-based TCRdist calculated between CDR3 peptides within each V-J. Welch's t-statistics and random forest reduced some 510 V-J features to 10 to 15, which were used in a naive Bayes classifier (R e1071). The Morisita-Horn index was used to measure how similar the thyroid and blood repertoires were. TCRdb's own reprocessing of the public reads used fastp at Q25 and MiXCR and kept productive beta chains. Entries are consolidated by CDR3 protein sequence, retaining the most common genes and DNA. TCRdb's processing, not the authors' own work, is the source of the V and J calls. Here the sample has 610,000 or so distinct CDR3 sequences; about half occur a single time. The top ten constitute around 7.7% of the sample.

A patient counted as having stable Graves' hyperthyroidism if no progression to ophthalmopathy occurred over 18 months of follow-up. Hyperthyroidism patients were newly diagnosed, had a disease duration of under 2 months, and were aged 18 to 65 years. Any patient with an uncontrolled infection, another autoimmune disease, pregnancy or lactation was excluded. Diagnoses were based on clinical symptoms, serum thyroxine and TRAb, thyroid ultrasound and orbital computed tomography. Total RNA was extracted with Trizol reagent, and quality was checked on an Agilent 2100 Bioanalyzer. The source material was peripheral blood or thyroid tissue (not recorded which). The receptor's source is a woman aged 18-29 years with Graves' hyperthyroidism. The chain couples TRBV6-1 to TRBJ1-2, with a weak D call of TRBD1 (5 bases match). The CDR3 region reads CASRERGTNYGYTF. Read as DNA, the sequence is TGTGCCAGCAGGGAACGCGGGACCAACTATGGCTACACCTTC.